This T cell receptor (beta chain) emerged from a study of cytomegalovirus exposure and HLA in healthy donors. Study outcomes and limitations: The study put 150 to 200 TCR beta chains on its list as cytomegalovirus-associated.

The germline CDR1 and CDR2 sequences are LNHDA and SQIVND (reference sequence). This CDR3 region has 14 residues. Trimming shortened V by 8 bases and J by 7 bases, and 20 bases separated the two germline ends. PCR was performed using 60 Vbeta and 13 Jbeta primers. Using immunoSEQ multiplex PCR, the repertoire was profiled, and TCRdb retains in-frame clones only, with some absent. The sample holds some 63,000 clones, 80% seen once. In this sample, this clone turned up a few times. The target antigen is unknown. The chain recombines TRBV19 with TRBJ1-1; weak D call: TRBD1 (5 bases). Specimen: PBMCs. The clonotype was recovered from a woman in her thirties or forties in good health and CMV-seronegative. The CDR3 reads CASAAGIGRNEAFF. The CDR3 region has the DNA TGTGCCAGTGCCGCAGGGATCGGGCGAAATGAAGCTTTCTTT.